A selection of T cell receptor beta chains follows, all from one sample in a study of blood T cell repertoires in COVID-19. Libraries were prepared by immunoSEQ multiplex PCR; TCRdb keeps only in-frame clonotypes and omits some of them. The table includes roughly 200,000 clones, roughly 90% detected once. The specimen sequenced was PBMCs or T cells enriched from blood (not recorded which). The receptor set was obtained from a woman aged 50 to 60 in a cohort exposed to, infected with or recovered from COVID-19 (not recorded which). The conserved cysteine and the conserved F or W are not part of the CDR3 here. Rows may omit the clone size; those that give it use once, few, many or a size class.

V gene | CDR3 length | clone size | CDR3 protein
TRBV11-2 | 13 | . | ASSLGTGLVYGYT
TRBV15 | 13 | . | ATSRVEQGLATQY
TRBV25-1 | 12 | . | ASSGDTRNSPLH
TRBV3-1/TRBV3-2 | 16 | . | ASRQAGRGGPGTGELF
TRBV7-7 | 17 | . | ASSLSRLRGGTTGNTIY
TRBV7-2 | 12 | . | ASSLVELGATQY
TRBV6-5 | 10 | . | ASADSSYEQY
TRBV9 | 15 | . | ASSGPSGGRYTGELF
TRBV7-2 | 13 | . | ASSLTAGGHNEQF
TRBV6-1 | 14 | . | ASSEAGTGTPYEQY
TRBV5-1 | 15 | . | ASSLAGTGLLDYGYT
TRBV7-9 | 13 | . | ASSPGDYSNQPQH
TRBV19 | 14 | . | ASSIDRSRGADTQY
TRBV11-3 | 14 | . | ASSVRLGRRSGELF
TRBV10-3 | 11 | . | AISDYLNEKLF
TRBV19 | 13 | few | ASRKSLSSYNEQF
TRBV3-1/TRBV3-2 | 10 | . | ASGSGGETQY
TRBV18 | 15 | . | ASSPVRGQYGNTEAF
TRBV29-1 | 10 | . | SANDRDTEAF
TRBV6-5 | 13 | few | ASSYNTNRAGGYT
TRBV29-1 | 11 | . | SVGGDSNQPQH
TRBV13 | 14 | . | ASSSETSGGEETQY
TRBV28 | 13 | . | ASSFSAGVSYEQY
TRBV5-1 | 14 | . | ASSGLAGGAQETQY
TRBV9 | 14 | . | ASSLGPGIQSREQF
TRBV19 | 11 | . | ASSTRDILGYT